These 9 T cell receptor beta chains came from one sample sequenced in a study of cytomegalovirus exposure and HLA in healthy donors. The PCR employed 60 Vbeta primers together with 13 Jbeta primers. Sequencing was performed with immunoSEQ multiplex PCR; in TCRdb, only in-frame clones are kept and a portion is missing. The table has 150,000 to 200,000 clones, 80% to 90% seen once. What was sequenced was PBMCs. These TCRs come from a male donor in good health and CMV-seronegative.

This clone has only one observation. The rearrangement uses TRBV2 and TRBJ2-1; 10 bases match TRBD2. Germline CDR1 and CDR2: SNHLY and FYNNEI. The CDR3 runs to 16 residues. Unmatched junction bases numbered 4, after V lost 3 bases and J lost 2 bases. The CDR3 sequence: CASSESLAGAYNEQFF. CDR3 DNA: TGTGCCAGCAGTGAGTCCCTAGCGGGAGCCTACAATGAGCAGTTCTTC. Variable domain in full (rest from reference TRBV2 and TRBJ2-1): EPEVTQTPSHQVTQMGQEVILRCVPISNHLYFYWYRQILGQKVEFLVSFYNNEISEKSEIFDDQFSVERPDGSNFTLKIRSTKLEDSAMYFCASSESLAGAYNEQFFGPGTRLTVL.

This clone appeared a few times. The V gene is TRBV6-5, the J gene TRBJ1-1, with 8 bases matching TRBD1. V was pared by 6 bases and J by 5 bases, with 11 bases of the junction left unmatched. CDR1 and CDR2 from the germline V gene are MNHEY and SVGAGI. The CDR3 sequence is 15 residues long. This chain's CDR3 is CASSWDRRLETEAFF. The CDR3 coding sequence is TGTGCCAGCAGCTGGGACAGGCGACTTGAAACTGAAGCTTTCTTT.

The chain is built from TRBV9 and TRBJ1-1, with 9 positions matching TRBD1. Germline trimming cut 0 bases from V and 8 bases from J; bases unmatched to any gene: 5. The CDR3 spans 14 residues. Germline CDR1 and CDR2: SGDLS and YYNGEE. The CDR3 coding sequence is TGTGCCAGCAGCGTAGGGGACAGGGTCCTCGAAGCTTTCTTT. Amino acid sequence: CASSVGDRVLEAFF.

CDR3 DNA: TGTGCCAGCAGTGAAGGGGTAGGGGTTGCGACCTACGAGCAGTACTTC. The encoded protein is CASSEGVGVATYEQYF. The V and J genes are TRBV6-1 and TRBJ2-7; D perhaps matches TRBD1 (5 bases). Deletions cut 1 base from V and 2 bases from J, with 15 bases between. CDR1 is MNHNS, CDR2 SASEGT, per germline. The CDR3 totals 16 residues.

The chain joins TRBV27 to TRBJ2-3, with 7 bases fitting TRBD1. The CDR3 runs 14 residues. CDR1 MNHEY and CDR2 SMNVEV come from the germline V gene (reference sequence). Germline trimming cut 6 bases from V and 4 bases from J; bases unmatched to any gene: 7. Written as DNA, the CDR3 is TGTGCCAGCAGCCGTACAGGGGACCCAGATACGCAGTATTTT. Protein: CASSRTGDPDTQYF.

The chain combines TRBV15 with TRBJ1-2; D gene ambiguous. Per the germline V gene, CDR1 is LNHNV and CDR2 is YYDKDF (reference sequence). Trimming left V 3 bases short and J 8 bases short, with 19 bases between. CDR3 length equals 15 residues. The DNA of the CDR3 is TGTGCCACCAGCAGGGAACCCCAGCCCCAGGAAGGCTACACCTTC. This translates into CATSREPQPQEGYTF.

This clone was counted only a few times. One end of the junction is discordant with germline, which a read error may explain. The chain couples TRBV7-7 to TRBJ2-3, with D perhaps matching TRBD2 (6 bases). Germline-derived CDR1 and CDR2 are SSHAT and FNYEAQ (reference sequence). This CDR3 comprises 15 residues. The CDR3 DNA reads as TGTGCTAGCAGCGAGTTGGGCGGGATATCAGATACGCAGTATTTT. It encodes CASSELGGISDTQYF.

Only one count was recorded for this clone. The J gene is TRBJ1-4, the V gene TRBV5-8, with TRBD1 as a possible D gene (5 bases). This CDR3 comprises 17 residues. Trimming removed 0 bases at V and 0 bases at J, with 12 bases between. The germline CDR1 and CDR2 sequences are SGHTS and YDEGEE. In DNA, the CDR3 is TGTGCCAGCAGCTTGGGAGCAGGGAGGGCAACTAATGAAAAACTGTTTTTT. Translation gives CASSLGAGRATNEKLFF.

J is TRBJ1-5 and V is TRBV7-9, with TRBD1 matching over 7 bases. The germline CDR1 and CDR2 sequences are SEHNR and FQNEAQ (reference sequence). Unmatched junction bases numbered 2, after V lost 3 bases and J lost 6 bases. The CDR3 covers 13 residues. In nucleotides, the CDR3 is TGTGCCAGCAGCTTGCAGGGGGGTCAGCCCCAGCATTTT. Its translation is CASSLQGGQPQHF.